What follows describes a single T cell receptor beta chain. Its antigen is unidentified. This record belongs to a study of response to subunit inactivated influenza vaccine. Study-wide points: Few additional T cells are recruited per seasonal influenza vaccination, authors suggested.

The CDR3 contains 16 residues. Between the trimmed V and J ends, which lost 7 bases and 2 bases, there was a span of 24 bases. Germline CDR1 SQVTM, CDR2 ANQGSEA. Using its own MiXCR run on the RT-PCR reads, TCRdb lists one record per CDR3 protein. Of 600,000 to 700,000 distinct CDR3 sequences listed, around 15% were seen once; the top ten hold less than 9%. The material was PBMCs from blood, obtained roughly 2 weeks before vaccination. This TCR was sampled from a man over 45 who received an inactivated influenza vaccine. This rearrangement joins TRBV29-1 to TRBJ2-7, with D possibly matching TRBD2 (7 bases). CDR3 nucleotides: TGCAGCGCACACCCGAGGGGGGGGCGCCCGACCTACGAGCAGTACTTC. The encoded protein is CSAHPRGGRPTYEQYF.